The 6 T cell receptor beta chains given below trace back to one sample, sequenced in a study of CD8 T cells in Susac syndrome. With random hexamers, 0.5 to 1 ug RNA was reverse transcribed. TCRdb fed the immunoSEQ multiplex PCR reads into MiXCR, producing one record per CDR3 protein. The table shows 150,000 to 200,000 distinct CDR3 sequences, with 94% occurring only once. Sequencing was done on a sample of CD4+ T cells from PBMCs. These receptors were obtained from a human donor with multiple sclerosis.

The J gene is TRBJ2-3, the V gene TRBV6-5; 7 positions match TRBD1. Unmatched junction bases numbered 6, after V lost 3 bases and J lost 6 bases. Germline V gives CDR1 MNHEY, CDR2 SVGAGI. The CDR3 is 14 amino acids. CDR3 nucleotide sequence: TGTGCCAGCAGTTATCGACAGGGTGGCGATACGCAGTATTTT. Amino acids: CASSYRQGGDTQYF.

The chain uses TRBV2 and TRBJ1-1; D gene ambiguous. Germline-derived CDR1 and CDR2 are SNHLY and FYNNEI. The V end was cut by 2 bases, the J end by 10 bases, with 11 bases between. The CDR3 extends over 12 amino acids. CDR3: CASSESADGAFF. CDR3 coding DNA: TGTGCCAGCAGTGAATCGGCAGACGGAGCTTTCTTT.

This clonotype was observed a single time. The genes are TRBV14 and TRBJ2-2, with a possible D match to TRBD1 (5 bases). V was clipped by 1 base and J by 14 bases, with 26 bases between them. Germline assignment: CDR1 SGHDN and CDR2 FVKESK. The CDR3 covers 17 residues. CDR3 protein: CASSQVQGSRDTGQLFF. As DNA, the CDR3 is TGTGCCAGCAGCCAAGTCCAGGGAAGTAGAGACACCGGGCAACTGTTTTTT.

This sequence joins TRBV2 and TRBJ1-1; D is perhaps TRBD1 (6 bases). Per the germline V gene, CDR1 is SNHLY and CDR2 is FYNNEI. V lost 7 bases, J lost 4 bases, and 13 bases lay in between. The CDR3 spans 13 residues. CDR3 DNA: TGTGCCAGCAAAACTCAGGGGACCACTGAAGCTTTCTTT. Its translation: CASKTQGTTEAFF.

The chain is built from TRBV15 and TRBJ2-1, with 8 bases identical to TRBD2. Germline V gives CDR1 LNHNV, CDR2 YYDKDF (reference sequence). The CDR3 has 16 amino acids. With 1 base clipped from V and 6 bases from J, the junction kept 8 bases outside the gene matches. CDR3 bases: TGTGCCACCAGCAGAGGACCAGCGGGGGCGTCCAATGAGCAGTTCTTC. Residues: CATSRGPAGASNEQFF.

The CDR3 protein is CASSQEAAGSNQPQHF. The CDR3 DNA reads TGCGCCAGCAGCCAAGAAGCGGCGGGTAGCAATCAGCCCCAGCATTTT. This sequence joins TRBV4-1 and TRBJ1-5, with unresolved D. The CDR3 runs to 16 residues. Germline CDR1 MGHRA, CDR2 YSYEKL. V was pared by 0 bases and J by 0 bases, with 9 bases between.